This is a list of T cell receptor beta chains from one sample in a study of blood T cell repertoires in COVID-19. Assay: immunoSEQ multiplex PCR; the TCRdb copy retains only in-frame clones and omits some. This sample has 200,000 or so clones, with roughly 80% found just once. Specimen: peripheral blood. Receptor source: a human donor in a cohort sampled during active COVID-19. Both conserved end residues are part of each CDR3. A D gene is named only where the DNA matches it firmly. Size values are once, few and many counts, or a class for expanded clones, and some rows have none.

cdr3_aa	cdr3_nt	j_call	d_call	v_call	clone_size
CASTQLAGNSYEQYF	TGTGCCAGCACCCAACTAGCGGGTAACTCCTACGAGCAGTACTTC	TRBJ2-7	TRBD2	TRBV28	.
CAWSAQYSNQPQHF	TGTGCCTGGAGTGCGCAGTATAGCAATCAGCCCCAGCATTTT	TRBJ1-5	.	TRBV30	.
CASSPSGGSYNEQFF	TGTGCCAGTAGCCCTTCGGGGGGCTCCTACAATGAGCAGTTCTTC	TRBJ2-1	TRBD2	TRBV19	.
CASSYRSYNEQFF	TGTGCCAGCAGTTATCGCTCCTACAATGAGCAGTTCTTC	TRBJ2-1	.	TRBV28	.
CASSRGGSSYEQYF	TGTGCCAGCAGCCGTGGCGGGAGCTCCTACGAGCAGTACTTC	TRBJ2-7	TRBD2	TRBV9	few
CASSLGQGSYGYTF	TGTGCCAGCAGCTTAGGACAAGGCAGCTATGGCTACACCTTC	TRBJ1-2	.	TRBV7-3	.
CASSPPSRRGETQYF	TGTGCCAGCAGCCCCCCATCCCGCAGGGGTGAGACCCAGTACTTC	TRBJ2-5	.	TRBV7-9	.
CASSQGTGGKSGYTF	TGTGCCAGCAGCCAAGGGACAGGGGGGAAAAGTGGCTACACCTTC	TRBJ1-2	TRBD1	TRBV4-2	few
CAISESKGGQGAGNQPQHF	TGTGCCATCAGTGAGTCAAAGGGTGGACAGGGGGCGGGAAATCAGCCCCAGCATTTT	TRBJ1-5	TRBD1	TRBV10-3	.
CAISGTGGDEQYF	TGTGCCATCAGCGGGACAGGGGGCGACGAGCAGTACTTC	TRBJ2-7	TRBD1	TRBV10-3	.
CASSVSLHEQFF	TGTGCCAGCAGCGTGAGTCTCCATGAGCAGTTCTTC	TRBJ2-1	.	TRBV7-9	.
CASSTNRLALSSYEQYF	TGTGCCAGCAGTACCAACCGACTAGCCCTAAGCTCCTACGAGCAGTACTTC	TRBJ2-7	TRBD2	TRBV6-2/TRBV6-3	.
CASSLDRGPYNSPLHF	TGCGCCAGCAGCTTGGACAGGGGACCTTATAATTCACCCCTCCACTTT	TRBJ1-6	TRBD1	TRBV5-1	.
CASSLYSSGRTDTQYF	TGTGCCAGCAGCTTGTATTCTAGCGGGAGAACAGATACGCAGTATTTT	TRBJ2-3	TRBD2	TRBV5-5	.
CASSYSPGTLTYEQYF	TGTGCCAGCAGTTACTCTCCGGGGACATTGACTTACGAGCAGTACTTC	TRBJ2-7	.	TRBV6-2/TRBV6-3	.
CATSRRGAGTYEQYF	TGTGCCACCAGCCGCCGGGGAGCGGGCACCTACGAGCAGTACTTC	TRBJ2-7	.	TRBV15	.
CASSLTSGSADTQYF	TGTGCCAGCAGTCTGACTAGCGGGAGTGCAGATACGCAGTATTTT	TRBJ2-3	TRBD2	TRBV6-5	.
CASITLGASSYNEQFF	TGTGCCAGCATTACCTTGGGGGCGAGCTCCTACAATGAGCAGTTCTTC	TRBJ2-1	.	TRBV28	.
CASSLRPYEQYF	TGTGCCAGCAGCCTCAGGCCCTACGAGCAGTACTTC	TRBJ2-7	.	TRBV6-2/TRBV6-3	.
CASERGEQYF	TGTGCCAGCGAGCGAGGCGAGCAGTACTTC	TRBJ2-7	.	TRBV28	.
CASSPPARTGSSYNEQFF	TGTGCCAGCTCACCACCCGCACGGACAGGGAGCTCCTACAATGAGCAGTTCTTC	TRBJ2-1	TRBD1	TRBV18	.
CASSQGQGESEAFF	TGTGCCAGCAGCCAAGGTCAGGGGGAGTCTGAAGCTTTCTTT	TRBJ1-1	TRBD1	TRBV3-1/TRBV3-2	once
CASSQEATGTGRQAFF	TGCGCCAGCAGCCAAGAGGCAACCGGGACAGGGAGGCAAGCTTTCTTT	TRBJ1-1	TRBD1	TRBV4-3	.
CASTRTGGYGYTF	TGTGCCAGCACCCGGACAGGGGGCTATGGCTACACCTTC	TRBJ1-2	TRBD1	TRBV5-5	.
CASSLSGSAYNEQFF	TGTGCCAGCAGTCTTAGCGGGAGCGCCTACAATGAGCAGTTCTTC	TRBJ2-1	TRBD2	TRBV6-4	.
CASRTGLNTEAFF	TGTGCCTCCCGGACAGGGCTGAACACTGAAGCTTTCTTT	TRBJ1-1	TRBD1	TRBV15	once
CASSQTPNRGAYGYTF	TGCGCCAGCAGCCAAACCCCGAACAGGGGTGCATATGGCTACACCTTC	TRBJ1-2	TRBD1	TRBV4-1	.
CASTNPGQGSTEAFF	TGTGCCAGCACGAACCCGGGACAGGGGAGTACTGAAGCTTTCTTT	TRBJ1-1	TRBD1	TRBV27	once
CASSLSGVSDTQYF	TGTGCCAGCAGCTTATCGGGAGTCTCAGATACGCAGTATTTT	TRBJ2-3	.	TRBV5-4	few
CASSLGWQNSNQPQHF	TGTGCCAGCAGCTTAGGCTGGCAGAATAGCAATCAGCCCCAGCATTTT	TRBJ1-5	.	TRBV11-2	.
CASSPGQGRIFTQHF	TGTGCCAGCAGTCCGGGACAGGGCCGGATATTTACCCAGCATTTT	TRBJ1-5	TRBD1	TRBV28	.
CASSVPGGLGETQYF	TGTGCCAGCAGCGTCCCCGGGGGATTAGGAGAGACCCAGTACTTC	TRBJ2-5	.	TRBV28	.
CASSVDRGSRAFF	TGTGCCAGCAGTGTCGACAGGGGTTCTAGAGCTTTCTTT	TRBJ1-1	TRBD1	TRBV6-4	.
CASSLALVGSTDTQYF	TGCGCCAGCAGCTTGGCGCTCGTTGGCAGCACAGATACGCAGTATTTT	TRBJ2-3	.	TRBV5-1	.
CASSLDRSTEAFF	TGTGCCAGCAGCTTAGATAGGAGCACTGAAGCTTTCTTT	TRBJ1-1	.	TRBV7-9	.
CASGLGTSGRGETQYF	TGTGCTAGTGGTTTGGGGACTAGCGGGAGAGGCGAGACCCAGTACTTC	TRBJ2-5	TRBD2	TRBV12-5	.
CASSPRVTYEQYF	TGTGCCAGCAGCCCCCGCGTAACCTACGAGCAGTACTTC	TRBJ2-7	.	TRBV7-2	.
CASSAQGASSYEQYF	TGTGCCAGCAGCGCCCAGGGGGCCAGCTCCTACGAGCAGTACTTC	TRBJ2-7	TRBD1	TRBV7-9	.
CASSFRDSYSYEQYF	TGTGCCAGCAGCTTCCGGGACTCATACTCCTACGAGCAGTACTTC	TRBJ2-7	.	TRBV7-2	.
CASSESRTTGSYEQYF	TGCGCCAGCAGTGAGTCGCGGACTACCGGATCCTACGAGCAGTACTTC	TRBJ2-7	.	TRBV10-2	.
CASSYARGGSYEQYF	TGTGCCAGCAGTTACGCACGGGGTGGCTCCTACGAGCAGTACTTC	TRBJ2-7	.	TRBV6-5	.
CASSPLASGSSYNEQFF	TGTGCCAGCAGCCCCCTGGCTAGCGGGAGTTCCTACAATGAGCAGTTCTTC	TRBJ2-1	TRBD2	TRBV4-2	.
CSVRSQGYGQPQHF	TGCAGCGTTCGATCACAGGGCTACGGTCAGCCCCAGCATTTT	TRBJ1-5	.	TRBV29-1	.
CASKGTGATNEKLFF	TGTGCCAGCAAGGGGACAGGAGCAACTAATGAAAAACTGTTTTTT	TRBJ1-4	TRBD1	TRBV2	.
CASKGSGDLKTYEQYF	TGTGCCAGCAAGGGTAGCGGGGATCTTAAGACCTACGAGCAGTACTTC	TRBJ2-7	TRBD2	TRBV2	many